This entry features one TCR beta chain sequence. What it binds is not known. Germline CDR1 is GTSNPN and CDR2 is SVGIG (reference sequence). The J segment lost 4 bases and the V segment lost 0 bases, leaving 1 base of the junction unmatched. There are 13 residues in the CDR3. This sample was taken from a study of cytomegalovirus exposure and HLA in healthy donors. Clones were read by immunoSEQ multiplex PCR, and TCRdb kept only the in-frame ones, dropping some. The sample holds fewer than 200,000 clones, less than 85% seen once. Broader study findings: The study flagged roughly 160 TCR beta chains as cytomegalovirus-associated.

This TCR derives from a man between 18 and 35 years old in good health and CMV-seropositive. The chain links TRBV30 to TRBJ1-1, with 8 bases fitting TRBD1. Specimen: PBMCs. CDR3 in DNA: TGTGCCTGGAGTGTTACAGGGGGCACTGAAGCTTTCTTT. Its protein is CAWSVTGGTEAFF.